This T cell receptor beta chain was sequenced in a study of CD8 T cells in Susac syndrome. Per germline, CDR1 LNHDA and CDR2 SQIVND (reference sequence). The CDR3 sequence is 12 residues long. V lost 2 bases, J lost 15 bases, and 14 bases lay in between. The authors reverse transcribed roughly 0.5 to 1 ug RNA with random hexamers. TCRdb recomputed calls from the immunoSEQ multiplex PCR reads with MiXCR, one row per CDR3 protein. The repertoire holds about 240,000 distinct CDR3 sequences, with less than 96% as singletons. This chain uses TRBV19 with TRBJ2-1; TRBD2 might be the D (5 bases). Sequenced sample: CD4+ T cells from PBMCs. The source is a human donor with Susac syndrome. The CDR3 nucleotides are TGTGCCAGTAGTATAAGGAGCGGAGTTGCGTTCTTC. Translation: CASSIRSGVAFF.